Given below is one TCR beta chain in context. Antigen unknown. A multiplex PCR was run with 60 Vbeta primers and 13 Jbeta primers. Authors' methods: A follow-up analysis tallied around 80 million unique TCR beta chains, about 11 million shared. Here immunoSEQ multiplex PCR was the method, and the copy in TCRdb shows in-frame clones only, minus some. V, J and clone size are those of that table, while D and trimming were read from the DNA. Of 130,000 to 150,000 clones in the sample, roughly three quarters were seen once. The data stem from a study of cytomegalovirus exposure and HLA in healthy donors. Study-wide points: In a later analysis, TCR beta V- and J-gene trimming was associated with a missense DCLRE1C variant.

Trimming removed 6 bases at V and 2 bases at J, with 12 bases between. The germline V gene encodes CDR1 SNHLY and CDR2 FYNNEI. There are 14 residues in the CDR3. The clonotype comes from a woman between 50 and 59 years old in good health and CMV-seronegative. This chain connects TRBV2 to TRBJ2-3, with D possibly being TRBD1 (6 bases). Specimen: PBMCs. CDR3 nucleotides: TGTGCCAGCAGCCCGCAGGGGTTCACAGATACGCAGTATTTT. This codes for CASSPQGFTDTQYF. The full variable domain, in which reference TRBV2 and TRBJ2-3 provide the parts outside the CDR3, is EPEVTQTPSHQVTQMGQEVILRCVPISNHLYFYWYRQILGQKVEFLVSFYNNEISEKSEIFDDQFSVERPDGSNFTLKIRSTKLEDSAMYFCASSPQGFTDTQYFGPGTRLTVL.